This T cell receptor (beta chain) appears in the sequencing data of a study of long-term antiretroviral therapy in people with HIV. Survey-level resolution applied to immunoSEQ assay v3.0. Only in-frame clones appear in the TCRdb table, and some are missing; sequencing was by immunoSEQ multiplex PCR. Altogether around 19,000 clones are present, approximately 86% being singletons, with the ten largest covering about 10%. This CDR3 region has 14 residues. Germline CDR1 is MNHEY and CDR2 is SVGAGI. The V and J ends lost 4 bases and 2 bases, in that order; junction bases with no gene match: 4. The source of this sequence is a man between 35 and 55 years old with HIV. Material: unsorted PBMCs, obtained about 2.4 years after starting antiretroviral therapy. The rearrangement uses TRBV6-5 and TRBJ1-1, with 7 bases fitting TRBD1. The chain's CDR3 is CASSFGQVNTEAFF. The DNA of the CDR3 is TGTGCCAGCAGTTTCGGACAGGTCAACACTGAAGCTTTCTTT.